The entry that follows covers one TCR beta chain sequence. A single base separates this from a much larger clone, so it may be a read error. Through a sample-barcoded 5' primer and a J-beta primer mix, a second PCR was run for roughly 7 to 12 cycles. Each cDNA molecule, via a template-switch adaptor with 12 random nucleotides, was tagged. At least 2.5 million CDR3-containing paired-end reads were obtained per sample. TCRdb processed the 5' RACE reads anew with MiXCR; each CDR3 protein has one entry. This sample has some 900,000 distinct CDR3 sequences, with more than 25% found just once. There were healthy Caucasian individuals from Russia, aged roughly 6 to 90, serving as donors. The sample comes from a study of blood T cells in healthy people across ages. About the study: About one barcoded beta molecule per two T cells was the capture yield of template switching.

From germline, CDR1 is KGHDR and CDR2 SFDVKD. J gave up 1 base and V 4 bases, and 6 bases lay outside the gene matches. CDR3 size: 16 residues. The chain carries TRBV24-1 and TRBJ2-5, with 9 bases that match TRBD2. Sequencing was done on a sample of blood. The clonotype originates from a woman aged 80 or older in good health. The CDR3 DNA reads TGTGCCACCAGTGACACTAGCGGGTGGGCCCAAGAGACCCAGTACTTC. Its translation: CATSDTSGWAQETQYF.